This T cell receptor (beta chain) was found in a study of blood T cell repertoires in COVID-19. Study summary: Sites across the United States, Italy and Spain contributed samples from acute and convalescent COVID-19. From T cells, B-cell-depleted T cells, or PBMCs came the material, which was cDNA or gDNA.

Under the authors' procedure: Reference gene primer amplification gave nucleated cell count estimates. This table comes from immunoSEQ multiplex PCR, and its TCRdb copy is limited to in-frame clones, with some not included. V, J and clone size reflect that table, while D and trimming were determined from the DNA. The sample holds about 260,000 clones, about 87% seen once. The CDR3 is made up of 15 amino acids. The V segment lost 6 bases and the J segment 8 bases; nucleotides outside the gene matches: 8. Germline CDR1 is MNHEY and CDR2 is SVGEGT. The clonotype originates from a middle-aged woman who had recovered from COVID-19. The chain uses TRBV6-2 or TRBV6-3 and TRBJ1-6; 9 bases fit TRBD1. The sequenced sample consisted of peripheral blood. Here the CDR3 reads CASSRRRTGDSPLHF. For the CDR3, the DNA is TGTGCCAGCAGCCGTAGGAGGACAGGGGATTCACCCCTCCACTTT.